This T cell receptor beta chain was documented in a study of blood T cell repertoires in COVID-19. Original analysis: Amplified reference gene primers provided the basis for estimating nucleated cell counts. Clones were sequenced by immunoSEQ multiplex PCR, and TCRdb holds only the in-frame ones, with some missing. V and J calls and clone size are copied from that table; D and trimming were computed from the DNA. The table records about 160,000 clones, more than 70% of them present only once. This study enrolled people aged about 18 to 100 from under 25 US geographic areas. Participants reported their clinical history, and cohort assignment relied on those reports. What the recovered Cohort 3 donors had was two negative PCRs, clearance, or symptom resolution. This receptor was taken from a man aged 40-49 years who had recovered from COVID-19. Material for sequencing was PBMCs or T cells enriched from blood (not recorded which).

CDR3 protein: CASSARQNEKLFF. CDR3 nucleotide sequence: TGTGCCAGCAGCGCACGACAAAATGAAAAACTGTTTTTT. The V and J genes are TRBV27 and TRBJ1-4; D gene ambiguous. V shed 6 bases and J shed 5 bases, with 10 bases lying between them. This CDR3 is built from 13 residues. CDR1 and CDR2 from the germline V gene are MNHEY and SMNVEV (reference sequence).